These T cell receptor beta chains were read from a single sample in a study of OX40 agonist ivuxolimab in advanced cancers. Clones were read by immunoSEQ multiplex PCR, and TCRdb kept only the in-frame ones, dropping some. The sample yields about 49,000 clones, over 90% seen once. The material was CD4+ or CD8+ T cells sorted from blood, obtained in a trial of the OX40 agonist ivuxolimab. The receptors originated from an adult with an advanced solid tumor such as melanoma, head and neck, liver or kidney cancer. Each CDR3 is given with its conserved first and last residue. Fields, in order: V gene, J gene, D gene, clone size, CDR3 DNA, CDR3 protein. D genes are given only for firm matches. Clone size is not always given. Where it is, it says once, few, many or a class for expanded clones.

v_gene: TRBV6-5
j_gene: TRBJ2-1
d_gene: NA
abundance: NA
CDR3nt: TGTGCCAGCAGTTATGGAACCACTTTCTACAATGAGCAGTTCTTC
CDR3aa: CASSYGTTFYNEQFF

v_gene: TRBV2
j_gene: TRBJ1-2
d_gene: NA
abundance: NA
CDR3nt: TGTGCCAGCAGTGAATGGCAGGGGCACCGCTATGGCTACACCTTC
CDR3aa: CASSEWQGHRYGYTF

v_gene: TRBV11-2
j_gene: TRBJ2-7
d_gene: NA
abundance: NA
CDR3nt: TGTGCCAGCAGCTTCGGTAGCACCTACGAGCAGTACTTC
CDR3aa: CASSFGSTYEQYF

v_gene: TRBV11-3
j_gene: TRBJ2-1
d_gene: NA
abundance: NA
CDR3nt: TGTGCCAGCAGCTTGACTGGTGTGCAGTTCTTC
CDR3aa: CASSLTGVQFF

v_gene: TRBV19
j_gene: TRBJ2-7
d_gene: TRBD1
abundance: NA
CDR3nt: TGTGCCAGTAGCCAGGGGGCTGGCTACGAGCAGTACTTC
CDR3aa: CASSQGAGYEQYF

v_gene: TRBV11-2
j_gene: TRBJ1-2
d_gene: NA
abundance: NA
CDR3nt: TGTGCCAGCAGCTTATCTCACAGGGCCACCTATGGCTACACCTTC
CDR3aa: CASSLSHRATYGYTF

v_gene: TRBV7-9
j_gene: TRBJ2-7
d_gene: NA
abundance: medium-sized
CDR3nt: TGTGCCAGCAGCTTGGTGACGAGAGGAGAGCAGTACTTC
CDR3aa: CASSLVTRGEQYF

v_gene: TRBV7-9
j_gene: TRBJ2-5
d_gene: NA
abundance: NA
CDR3nt: TGTGCCAGCAGCGAGGGGGCGGGATGGGAGACCCAGTACTTC
CDR3aa: CASSEGAGWETQYF

v_gene: TRBV7-8
j_gene: TRBJ1-6
d_gene: NA
abundance: NA
CDR3nt: TGTGCCAGCAGCCGCATAAGCTCCTATAATTCACCCCTCCACTTT
CDR3aa: CASSRISSYNSPLHF

v_gene: TRBV19
j_gene: TRBJ1-1
d_gene: NA
abundance: NA
CDR3nt: TGTGCCAGTAGTCCACCCAGCACTGAAGCTTTCTTT
CDR3aa: CASSPPSTEAFF

v_gene: TRBV16
j_gene: TRBJ1-2
d_gene: NA
abundance: NA
CDR3nt: TGTGCCAGCAGCCAATCTACAGGCAGGGCGGAAGGCTACACCTTC
CDR3aa: CASSQSTGRAEGYTF

v_gene: TRBV30
j_gene: TRBJ2-2
d_gene: TRBD1
abundance: once
CDR3nt: TGTGCCTGGAGTGTCGGGACAGGTGCGTTAACGGGGGAGCTGTTTTTT
CDR3aa: CAWSVGTGALTGELFF

v_gene: TRBV19
j_gene: TRBJ2-7
d_gene: NA
abundance: NA
CDR3nt: TGTGCCAGTAGTCCCCCGCGGGGCTTAAGCTCCTACGAGCAGTACTTC
CDR3aa: CASSPPRGLSSYEQYF

v_gene: TRBV9
j_gene: TRBJ2-1
d_gene: NA
abundance: NA
CDR3nt: TGTGCCAGCAGCGAGGGTTGGGGAGAGCAGTTCTTC
CDR3aa: CASSEGWGEQFF

v_gene: TRBV11-3
j_gene: TRBJ2-2
d_gene: NA
abundance: NA
CDR3nt: TGTGCCAGCAGTAGCGTAGACCCGAACACCGGGGAGCTGTTTTTT
CDR3aa: CASSSVDPNTGELFF

v_gene: TRBV19
j_gene: TRBJ2-7
d_gene: TRBD1
abundance: NA
CDR3nt: TGTGCCAGTAGTTTCGTCCGGGACAGCCTATCCTACGAGCAGTACTTC
CDR3aa: CASSFVRDSLSYEQYF

v_gene: TRBV5-6
j_gene: TRBJ1-2
d_gene: NA
abundance: NA
CDR3nt: TGTGCCAGCAGCTTGGAACCTTATGGCTACACCTTC
CDR3aa: CASSLEPYGYTF